This TCR beta chain originates from a study of early T cells in non-severe SARS-CoV-2 infection. Study at large: Sequenced material consisted of bulk RNA (from unsorted whole blood), and chains were unpaired.

A single record per CDR3 protein comes from TCRdb applying MiXCR to the 5' RACE reads. Altogether roughly 68,000 distinct CDR3 sequences are present, around 4.9% being singletons, with the ten largest covering 4% to 5%. V lost 3 bases to trimming and J lost 4 bases; unmatched junction nucleotides: 5. Germline CDR1 and CDR2: SGHTA and FQGNSA. CDR3 size: 16 residues. The sequencing input was whole blood. This clonotype originated in an adult who was a healthcare worker with PCR-confirmed SARS-CoV-2 infection or an uninfected control (not recorded which). The chain couples TRBV7-2 to TRBJ2-7, with 14 bases identical to TRBD2. The CDR3 DNA sequence: TGTGCCAGCAGCTTGACTAGCGGGAGGGCCGGGTACGAGCAGTACTTC. As protein: CASSLTSGRAGYEQYF. Variable domain in full (rest from reference TRBV7-2 and TRBJ2-7): GAGVSQSPSNKVTEKGKDVELRCDPISGHTALYWYRQSLGQGLEFLIYFQGNSAPDKSGLPSDRFSAERTGGSVSTLTIQRTQQEDSAVYLCASSLTSGRAGYEQYFGPGTRLTVT.